Below are 5 T cell receptor beta chains sequenced from a single sample in a study of shared clonotypes between healthy human individuals. Profiling relied on immunoSEQ multiplex PCR, and the TCRdb table lists in-frame clones only, not all of them. The table records about 480,000 clones, approximately 85% of them present only once. Sequenced material: PBMCs. The receptors come from a woman aged 40-49 years in good health. Some clones in this sample may be carry-over from other donors' samples.

The J gene is TRBJ2-3, the V gene TRBV5-1; D is perhaps TRBD1 or TRBD2 (5 bases each). The germline V gene has CDR1 SGHRS and CDR2 YFSETQ. Trimming stripped 0 bases from V and 0 bases from J, with 8 bases between. The CDR3 length is 15 residues. The CDR3, as DNA: TGCGCCAGCAGCTTGGGAGGGGTTAGCACAGATACGCAGTATTTT. It yields the protein CASSLGGVSTDTQYF.

The chain links TRBV28 to TRBJ2-7; 9 nucleotides line up with TRBD2. This CDR3 has 16 residues. Trimming cost V 4 bases and J 2 bases; bases outside gene matches: 9. Germline values: CDR1 MDHEN, CDR2 SYDVKM. CDR3 bases: TGTGCCAGCAGTTCTCCTAGCGGGGTAAGCCCCTACGAGCAGTACTTC. This encodes CASSSPSGVSPYEQYF. The whole variable domain, remainder taken from reference TRBV28 and TRBJ2-7, is DVKVTQSSRYLVKRTGEKVFLECVQDMDHENMFWYRQDPGLGLRLIYFSYDVKMKEKGDIPEGYSVSREKKERFSLILESASTNQTSMYLCASSSPSGVSPYEQYFGPGTRLTVT.

The rearrangement uses TRBV2 and TRBJ2-1, with a tentative D call TRBD2 (6 bases). Germline V gene data show CDR1 as SNHLY and CDR2 as FYNNEI. The CDR3 spans 16 residues. V was pared by 2 bases and J by 0 bases, with 11 bases between. The chain's CDR3 is CASSEWGGSSYNEQFF. DNA of the CDR3: TGTGCCAGCAGTGAATGGGGAGGAAGCTCCTACAATGAGCAGTTCTTC.

The V gene is TRBV2, the J gene TRBJ1-3; D is undetermined. Per germline, CDR1 SNHLY and CDR2 FYNNEI. CDR3 size: 14 residues. The ends were cut back, 1 base at V and 4 bases at J, with 8 bases in the middle. CDR3 DNA sequence: TGTGCCAGCAGTGAAGGATGGCCCGGAAACACCATATATTTT. It specifies CASSEGWPGNTIYF.

This clone has only one observation. The chain uses TRBV7-9 and TRBJ1-2; D is unclear. The V and J ends lost 5 bases and 0 bases respectively, with 16 bases between them. Germline values: CDR1 SEHNR, CDR2 FQNEAQ (reference sequence). The CDR3 sequence is 16 residues long. CDR3 sequence (DNA): TGTGCCAGCAGCCACCTTAAAGAGGGCTCTAACTATGGCTACACCTTC. The encoded protein is CASSHLKEGSNYGYTF.